The clone carrying this T cell receptor (beta chain) was seen ten or more times. The antigen is unknown. This sample is drawn from a study of T-cell reconstitution after alpha-beta-depleted transplantation in children. The study, taken as a whole, reports: Two months or so post-transplant, alpha-beta T cells reportedly derived from several hundred expanded graft clones. The main origin of T-cell counts and diversity one year after transplant was newly produced T cells.

For TCRbeta, the library was prepared with unique molecular identifiers. TCRdb redid the calling of the PCR reads with MiXCR, one entry per CDR3 protein. Of around 700,000 distinct CDR3 sequences listed, about an eighth are singletons. This CDR3 spans 14 amino acids. Germline V gene sequence: CDR1 DFQATT, CDR2 SNEGSKA (reference sequence). The J segment lost 0 bases and the V segment lost 6 bases, leaving 3 bases of the junction unmatched. This TCR came from a girl aged 2-10 years with congenital amegakaryocytic thrombocytopenia, due to receive a stem cell transplant. The sample here was PBMCs, taken before TCRalphabeta/CD19-depleted stem cell transplant. This chain links TRBV20-1 with TRBJ2-3, with 10 bases that match TRBD2. DNA for the CDR3: TGCAGTGCCGCACTAGCGGGGAGCACAGATACGCAGTATTTT. It codes for CSAALAGSTDTQYF.